The sequence of this T cell receptor (beta chain) was determined in a study of cytotoxic CD8 clonotypes in ibrutinib-treated CLL. Across the whole study: Some 25 partial and 2 complete responses; at median about 70 months, around 15 remitted, some 12 progressed. There were, on average, 255,043 productive templates and tens of thousands of productive rearrangements per sample.

J gave up 8 bases and V 4 bases, and 8 bases lay outside the gene matches. CDR1 and CDR2 from the germline V gene are SGDLS and YYNGEE. CDR3 length equals 15 residues. The data were produced by immunoSEQ multiplex PCR, yet TCRdb's version contains in-frame clones alone and is incomplete. The data hold approximately 150,000 clones, with around 77% observed a single time. The TCR originated in a human donor with chronic lymphocytic leukemia. Material: PBMCs, obtained after 12 months of ibrutinib treatment. The V and J genes are TRBV9 and TRBJ2-1; 11 nucleotides agree with TRBD2. As DNA, the CDR3 is TGTGCCAGCAGCTCCCGACTAGCGGGACCGGATGAGCAGTTCTTC. It codes for CASSSRLAGPDEQFF.